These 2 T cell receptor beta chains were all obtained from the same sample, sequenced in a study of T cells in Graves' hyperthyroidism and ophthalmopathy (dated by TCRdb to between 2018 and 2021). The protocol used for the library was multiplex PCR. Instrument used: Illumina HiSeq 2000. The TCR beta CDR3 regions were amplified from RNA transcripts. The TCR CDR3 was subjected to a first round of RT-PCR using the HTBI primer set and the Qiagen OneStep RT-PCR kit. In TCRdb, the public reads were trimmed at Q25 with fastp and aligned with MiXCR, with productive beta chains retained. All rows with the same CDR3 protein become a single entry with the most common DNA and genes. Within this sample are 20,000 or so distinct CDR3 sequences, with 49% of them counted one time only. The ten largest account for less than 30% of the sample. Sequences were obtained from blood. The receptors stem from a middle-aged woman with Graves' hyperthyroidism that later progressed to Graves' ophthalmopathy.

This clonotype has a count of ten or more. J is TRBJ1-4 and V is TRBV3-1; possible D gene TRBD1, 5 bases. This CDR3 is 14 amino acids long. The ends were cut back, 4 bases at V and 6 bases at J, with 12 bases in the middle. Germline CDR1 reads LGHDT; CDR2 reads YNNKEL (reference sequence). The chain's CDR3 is CASSRGGGYEKLFF. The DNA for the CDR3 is TGTGCCAGCAGCCGTGGGGGAGGGTATGAAAAACTGTTTTTT.

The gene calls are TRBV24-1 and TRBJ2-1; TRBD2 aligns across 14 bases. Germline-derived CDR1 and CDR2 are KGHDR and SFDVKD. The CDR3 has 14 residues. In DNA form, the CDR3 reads TGTGCTACCGGGACTAGCGGGAGAAGCCTTGAGCAGTTCTTC. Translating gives CATGTSGRSLEQFF.